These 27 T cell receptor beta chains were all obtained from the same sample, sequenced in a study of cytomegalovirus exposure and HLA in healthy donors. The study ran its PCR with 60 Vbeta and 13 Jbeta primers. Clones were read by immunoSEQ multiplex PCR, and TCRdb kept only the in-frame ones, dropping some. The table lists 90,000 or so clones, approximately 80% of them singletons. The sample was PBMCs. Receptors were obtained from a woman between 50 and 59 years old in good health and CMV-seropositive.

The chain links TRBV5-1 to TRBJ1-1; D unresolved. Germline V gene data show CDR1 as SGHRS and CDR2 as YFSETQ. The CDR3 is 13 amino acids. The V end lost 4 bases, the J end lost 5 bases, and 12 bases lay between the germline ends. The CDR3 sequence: CASSTPPHTEAFF. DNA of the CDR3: TGCGCCAGCAGCACTCCCCCCCATACTGAAGCTTTCTTT. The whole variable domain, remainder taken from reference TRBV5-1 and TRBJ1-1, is KAGVTQTPRYLIKTRGQQVTLSCSPISGHRSVSWYQQTPGQGLQFLFEYFSETQRNKGNFPGRFSGRQFSNSRSEMNVSTLELGDSALYLCASSTPPHTEAFFGQGTRLTVV.

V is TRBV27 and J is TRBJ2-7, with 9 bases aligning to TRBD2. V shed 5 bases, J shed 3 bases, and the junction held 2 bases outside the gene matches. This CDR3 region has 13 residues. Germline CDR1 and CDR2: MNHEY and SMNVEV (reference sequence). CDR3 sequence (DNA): TGTGCCAGCAGTGCGACTAGCGGCTACGAGCAGTACGTC. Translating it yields CASSATSGYEQYV.

CDR3 bases: TGTGCCAGCAGTTCCCTTACAGGGAACTATGGCTACACCTTC. It translates to CASSSLTGNYGYTF. V and J are TRBV6-5 and TRBJ1-2; D may be TRBD1 (6 bases). Trimming pared 4 bases from V and 2 bases from J, leaving 11 bases between. Germline-derived CDR1 and CDR2 are MNHEY and SVGAGI. The CDR3 sequence is 14 residues long.

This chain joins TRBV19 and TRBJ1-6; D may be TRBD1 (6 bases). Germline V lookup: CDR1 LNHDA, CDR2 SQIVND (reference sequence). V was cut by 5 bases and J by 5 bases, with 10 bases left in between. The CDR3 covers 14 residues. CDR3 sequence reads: CASSAQGNNSPLHF. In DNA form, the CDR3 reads TGTGCCAGTAGTGCCCAGGGGAATAATTCACCCCTCCACTTT.

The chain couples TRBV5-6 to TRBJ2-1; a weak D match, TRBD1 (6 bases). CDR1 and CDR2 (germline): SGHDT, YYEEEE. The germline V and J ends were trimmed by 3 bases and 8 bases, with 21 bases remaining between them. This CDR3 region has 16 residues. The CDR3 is CASSSGERGIFDEQFF. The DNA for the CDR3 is TGTGCCAGCAGCTCCGGGGAAAGGGGGATTTTCGATGAGCAGTTCTTC.

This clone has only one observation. The CDR3 DNA is TGTGCCAGCAGCTTAGAAGACCTGCCAGGTACGCAGTATTTT. This encodes CASSLEDLPGTQYF. This chain connects TRBV7-2 to TRBJ2-3, with D hard to call. This CDR3 region has 14 residues. V was pared by 1 base and J by 8 bases, with 13 bases between. Per the germline V gene, CDR1 is SGHTA and CDR2 is FQGNSA. Filled out from reference TRBV7-2 and TRBJ2-3, the complete variable domain reads GAGVSQSPSNKVTEKGKDVELRCDPISGHTALYWYRQSLGQGLEFLIYFQGNSAPDKSGLPSDRFSAERTGGSVSTLTIQRTQQEDSAVYLCASSLEDLPGTQYFGPGTRLTVL.

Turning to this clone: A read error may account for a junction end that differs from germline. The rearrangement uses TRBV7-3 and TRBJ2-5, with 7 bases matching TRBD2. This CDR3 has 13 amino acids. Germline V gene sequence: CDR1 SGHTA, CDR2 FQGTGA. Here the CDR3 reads CASSRGGGEIQYF. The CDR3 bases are TGTGCCAGCAGTCGAGGCGGGGGAGAGATCCAGTACTTC.

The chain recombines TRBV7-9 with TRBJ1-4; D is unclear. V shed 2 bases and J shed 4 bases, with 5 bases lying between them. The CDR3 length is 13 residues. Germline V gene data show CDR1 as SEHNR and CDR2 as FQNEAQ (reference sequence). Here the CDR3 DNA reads TGTGCCAGCAGCTTACCGGTTAATGAAAAACTGTTTTTT. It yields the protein CASSLPVNEKLFF.

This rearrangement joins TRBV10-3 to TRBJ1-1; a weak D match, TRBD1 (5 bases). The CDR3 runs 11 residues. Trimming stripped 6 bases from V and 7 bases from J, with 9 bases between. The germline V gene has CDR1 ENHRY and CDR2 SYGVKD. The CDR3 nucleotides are TGTGCCATCAGCACAGGTATTGAAGCTTTCTTT. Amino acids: CAISTGIEAFF.

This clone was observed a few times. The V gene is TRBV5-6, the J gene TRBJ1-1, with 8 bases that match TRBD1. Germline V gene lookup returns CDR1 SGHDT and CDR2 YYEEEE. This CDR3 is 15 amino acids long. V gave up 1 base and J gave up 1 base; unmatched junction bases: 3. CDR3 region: CASSLSGTGNTEAFF. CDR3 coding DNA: TGTGCCAGCAGCTTGAGTGGGACAGGGAACACTGAAGCTTTCTTT. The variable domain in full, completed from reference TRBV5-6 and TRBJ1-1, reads DAGVTQSPTHLIKTRGQQVTLRCSPKSGHDTVSWYQQALGQGPQFIFQYYEEEERQRGNFPDRFSGHQFPNYSSELNVNALLLGDSALYLCASSLSGTGNTEAFFGQGTRLTVV.

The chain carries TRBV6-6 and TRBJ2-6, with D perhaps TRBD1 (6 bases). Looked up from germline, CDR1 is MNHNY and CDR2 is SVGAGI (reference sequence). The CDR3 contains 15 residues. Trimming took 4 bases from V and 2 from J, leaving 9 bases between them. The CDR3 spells CASSFTGTGANVLTF. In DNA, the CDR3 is TGTGCCAGCAGTTTCACAGGGACTGGGGCCAACGTCCTGACTTTC.

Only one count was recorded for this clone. The CDR3 DNA is TGTGCCAGCAGCTCGATTTACGAGGACTATGGCTACACCTTC. Translating gives CASSSIYEDYGYTF. V and J are TRBV5-6 and TRBJ1-2, with D unclear. There are 14 residues in the CDR3. Looked up from germline, CDR1 is SGHDT and CDR2 is YYEEEE. Trimming took off 3 bases at V and 3 bases at J, with 12 bases between the two ends.

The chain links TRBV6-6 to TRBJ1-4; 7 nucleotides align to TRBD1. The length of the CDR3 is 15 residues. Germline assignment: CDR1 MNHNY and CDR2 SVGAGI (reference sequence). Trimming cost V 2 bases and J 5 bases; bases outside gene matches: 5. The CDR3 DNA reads TGTGCCAGCAGTTACCGGGACAGCCCGAATGAAAAACTGTTTTTT. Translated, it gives CASSYRDSPNEKLFF.

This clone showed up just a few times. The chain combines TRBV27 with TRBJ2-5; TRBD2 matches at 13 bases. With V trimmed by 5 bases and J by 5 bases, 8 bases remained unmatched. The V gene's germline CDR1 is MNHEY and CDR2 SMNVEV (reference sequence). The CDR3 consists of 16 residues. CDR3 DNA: TGTGCCAGCAGTGTAACCGGGACTAGCGGGGAGGAGACCCAGTACTTC. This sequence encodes CASSVTGTSGEETQYF.

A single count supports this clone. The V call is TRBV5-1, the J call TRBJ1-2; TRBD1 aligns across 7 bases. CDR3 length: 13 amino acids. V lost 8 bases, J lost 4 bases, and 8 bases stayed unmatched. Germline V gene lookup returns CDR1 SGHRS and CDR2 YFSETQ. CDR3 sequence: CASRQGGGYGYTF. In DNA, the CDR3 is TGCGCCAGTCGACAGGGCGGTGGCTATGGCTACACCTTC.

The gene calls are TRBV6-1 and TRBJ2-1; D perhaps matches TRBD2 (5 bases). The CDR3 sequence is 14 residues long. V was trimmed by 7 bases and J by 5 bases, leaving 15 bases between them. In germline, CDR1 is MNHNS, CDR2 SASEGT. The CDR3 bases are TGTGCCAGCAATCCGGGGTGGGAGAACAATGAGCAGTTCTTC. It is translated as CASNPGWENNEQFF.

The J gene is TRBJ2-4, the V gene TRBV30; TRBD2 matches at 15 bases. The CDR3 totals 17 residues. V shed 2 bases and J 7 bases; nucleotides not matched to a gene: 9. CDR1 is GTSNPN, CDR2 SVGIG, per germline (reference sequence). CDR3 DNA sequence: TGTGCCTGGAGTACTTCGCCCGGGACTAGCGGGAGGAACATTCAGTACTTC. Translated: CAWSTSPGTSGRNIQYF.

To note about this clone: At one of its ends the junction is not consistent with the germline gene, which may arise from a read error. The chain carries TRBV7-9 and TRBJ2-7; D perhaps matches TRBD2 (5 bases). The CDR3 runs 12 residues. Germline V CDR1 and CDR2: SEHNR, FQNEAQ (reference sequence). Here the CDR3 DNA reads TGTTCCAGCAGCTCCGTAGAGGGCGTAAAGTACTTC. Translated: CSSSSVEGVKYF.

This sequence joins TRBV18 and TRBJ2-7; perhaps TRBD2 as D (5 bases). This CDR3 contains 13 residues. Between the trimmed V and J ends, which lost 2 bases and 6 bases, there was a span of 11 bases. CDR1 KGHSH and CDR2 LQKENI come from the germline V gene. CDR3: CASSPEEGSEQYV. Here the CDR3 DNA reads TGTGCCAGCTCACCAGAGGAAGGGAGCGAGCAGTACGTC.

The CDR3 sequence is CASSSGQGASSPLHF. Written as DNA, the CDR3 is TGCGCCAGCAGCTCCGGACAGGGGGCAAGTTCACCCCTCCACTTT. The chain uses TRBV5-1 and TRBJ1-6; 11 bases match TRBD1. CDR3 length: 15 residues. J was trimmed by 9 bases and V by 3 bases; bases with no gene match: 5. The V gene's germline CDR1 is SGHRS and CDR2 YFSETQ.

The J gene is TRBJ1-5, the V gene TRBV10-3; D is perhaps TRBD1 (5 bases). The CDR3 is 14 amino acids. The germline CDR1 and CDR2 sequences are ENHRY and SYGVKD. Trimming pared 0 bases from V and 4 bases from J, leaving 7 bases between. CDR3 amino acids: CAISESQGNQPQHF. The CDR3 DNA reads TGTGCCATCAGTGAGTCGCAGGGAAATCAGCCCCAGCATTTT.

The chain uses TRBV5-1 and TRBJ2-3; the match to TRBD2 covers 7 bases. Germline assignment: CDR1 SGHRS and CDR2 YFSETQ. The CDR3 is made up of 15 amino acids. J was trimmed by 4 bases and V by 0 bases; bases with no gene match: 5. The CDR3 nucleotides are TGCGCCAGCAGCTTGGGGACTAGGGAATCAGATACGCAGTATTTT. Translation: CASSLGTRESDTQYF.

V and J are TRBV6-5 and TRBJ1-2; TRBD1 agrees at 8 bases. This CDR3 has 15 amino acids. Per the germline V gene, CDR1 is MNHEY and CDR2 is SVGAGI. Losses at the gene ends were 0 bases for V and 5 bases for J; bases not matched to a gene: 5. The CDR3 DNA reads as TGTGCCAGCAGTTACTCGAATACAGGGGGATATGGCTACACCTTC. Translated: CASSYSNTGGYGYTF.

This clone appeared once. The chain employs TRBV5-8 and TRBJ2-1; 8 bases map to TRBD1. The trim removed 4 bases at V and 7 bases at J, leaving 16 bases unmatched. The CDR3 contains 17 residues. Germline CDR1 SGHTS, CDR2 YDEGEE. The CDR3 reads CASSPLDGTGRVNEQFF. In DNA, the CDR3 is TGTGCCAGCAGCCCCCTGGACGGGACAGGCAGAGTGAATGAGCAGTTCTTC.

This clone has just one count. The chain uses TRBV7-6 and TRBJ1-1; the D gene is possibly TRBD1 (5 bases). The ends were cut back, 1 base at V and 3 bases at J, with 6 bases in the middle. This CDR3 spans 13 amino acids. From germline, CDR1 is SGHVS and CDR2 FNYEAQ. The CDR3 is CASSLGQYTEAFF. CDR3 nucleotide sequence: TGTGCCAGCAGCTTAGGACAGTACACTGAAGCTTTCTTT. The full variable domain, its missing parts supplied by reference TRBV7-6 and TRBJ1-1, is GAGVSQSPRYKVTKRGQDVALRCDPISGHVSLYWYRQALGQGPEFLTYFNYEAQQDKSGLPNDRFSAERPEGSISTLTIQRTEQRDSAMYRCASSLGQYTEAFFGQGTRLTVV.

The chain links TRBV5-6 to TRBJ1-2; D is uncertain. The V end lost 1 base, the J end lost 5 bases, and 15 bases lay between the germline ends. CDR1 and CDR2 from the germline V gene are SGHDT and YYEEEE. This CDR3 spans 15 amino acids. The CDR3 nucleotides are TGTGCCAGCAGCTTGTATGAATACGGTGTATATGGCTACACCTTC. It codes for CASSLYEYGVYGYTF. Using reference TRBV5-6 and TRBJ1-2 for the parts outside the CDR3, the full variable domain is DAGVTQSPTHLIKTRGQQVTLRCSPKSGHDTVSWYQQALGQGPQFIFQYYEEEERQRGNFPDRFSGHQFPNYSSELNVNALLLGDSALYLCASSLYEYGVYGYTFGSGTRLTVV.

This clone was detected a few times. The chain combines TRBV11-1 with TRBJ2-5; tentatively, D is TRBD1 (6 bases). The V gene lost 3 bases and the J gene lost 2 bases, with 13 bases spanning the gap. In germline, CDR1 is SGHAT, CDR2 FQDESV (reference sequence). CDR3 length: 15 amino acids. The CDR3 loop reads CASSFPRDTQETQYF. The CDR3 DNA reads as TGTGCCAGCAGCTTCCCCCGGGACACTCAAGAGACCCAGTACTTC. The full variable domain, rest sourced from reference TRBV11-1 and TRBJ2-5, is EAEVAQSPRYKITEKSQAVAFWCDPISGHATLYWYRQILGQGPELLVQFQDESVVDDSQLPKDRFSAERLKGVDSTLKIQPAELGDSAMYLCASSFPRDTQETQYFGPGTRLLVL.